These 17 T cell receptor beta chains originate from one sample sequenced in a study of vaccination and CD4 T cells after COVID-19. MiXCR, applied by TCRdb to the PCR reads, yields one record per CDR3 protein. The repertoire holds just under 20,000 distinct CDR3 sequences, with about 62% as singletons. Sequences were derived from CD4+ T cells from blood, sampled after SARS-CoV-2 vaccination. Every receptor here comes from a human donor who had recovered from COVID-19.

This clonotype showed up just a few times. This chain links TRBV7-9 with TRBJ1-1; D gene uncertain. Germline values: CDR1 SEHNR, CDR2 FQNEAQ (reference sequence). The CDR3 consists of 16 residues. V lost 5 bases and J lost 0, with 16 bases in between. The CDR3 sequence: CASSPSRAAMNTEAFF. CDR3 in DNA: TGTGCCAGCAGCCCGTCGCGGGCAGCCATGAACACTGAAGCTTTCTTT.

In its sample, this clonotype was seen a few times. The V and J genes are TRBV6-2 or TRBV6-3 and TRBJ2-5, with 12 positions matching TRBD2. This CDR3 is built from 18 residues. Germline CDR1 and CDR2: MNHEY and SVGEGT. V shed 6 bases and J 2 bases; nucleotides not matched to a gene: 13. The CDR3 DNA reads TGTGCCAGCAGGAGACTAGCGGGAGCCCAAAGGGGGCAAGAGACCCAGTACTTC. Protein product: CASRRLAGAQRGQETQYF.

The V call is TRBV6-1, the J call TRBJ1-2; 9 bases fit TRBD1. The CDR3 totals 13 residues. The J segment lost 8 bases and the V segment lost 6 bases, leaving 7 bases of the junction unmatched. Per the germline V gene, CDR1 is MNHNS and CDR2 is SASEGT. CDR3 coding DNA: TGTGCCAGCAGGAAACAGGGGGCCGGGGGCTACACCTTC. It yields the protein CASRKQGAGGYTF.

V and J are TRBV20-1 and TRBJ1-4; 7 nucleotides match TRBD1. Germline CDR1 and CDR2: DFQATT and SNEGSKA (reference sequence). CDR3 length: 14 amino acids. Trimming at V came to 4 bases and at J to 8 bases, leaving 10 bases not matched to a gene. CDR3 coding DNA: TGCAGTGCTACCCCGACAGGGTTTAAGGAAAAACTGTTTTTT. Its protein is CSATPTGFKEKLFF.

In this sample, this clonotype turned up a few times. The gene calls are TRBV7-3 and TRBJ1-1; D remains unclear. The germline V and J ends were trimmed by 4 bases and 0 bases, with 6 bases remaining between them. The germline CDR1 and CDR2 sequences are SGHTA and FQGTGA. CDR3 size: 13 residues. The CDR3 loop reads CASSSAMNTEAFF. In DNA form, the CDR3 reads TGTGCCAGCAGCTCGGCGATGAACACTGAAGCTTTCTTT.

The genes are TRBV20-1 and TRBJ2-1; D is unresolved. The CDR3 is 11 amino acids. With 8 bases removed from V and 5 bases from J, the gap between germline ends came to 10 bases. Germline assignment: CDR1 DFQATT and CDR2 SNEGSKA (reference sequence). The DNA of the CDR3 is TGCAGTTCGGGCGCGCACAATGAGCAGTTCTTC. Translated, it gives CSSGAHNEQFF.

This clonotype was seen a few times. In nucleotides, the CDR3 is TGTGCCGGGAGACCGGGACAGATTACCGGGGAGCTGTTTTTT. Residues: CAGRPGQITGELFF. The chain links TRBV2 to TRBJ2-2; 7 bases fit TRBD1. With V trimmed by 11 bases and J by 5 bases, 11 bases remained unmatched. The germline CDR1 and CDR2 sequences are SNHLY and FYNNEI. This CDR3 has 14 amino acids.

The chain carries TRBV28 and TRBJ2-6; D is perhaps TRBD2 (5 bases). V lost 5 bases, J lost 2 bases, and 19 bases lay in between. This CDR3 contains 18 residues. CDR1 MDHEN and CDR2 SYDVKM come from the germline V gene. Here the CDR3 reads CASSTRTGVVAGANVLTF. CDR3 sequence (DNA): TGTGCCAGCAGTACCCGGACCGGGGTCGTGGCTGGGGCCAACGTCCTGACTTTC.

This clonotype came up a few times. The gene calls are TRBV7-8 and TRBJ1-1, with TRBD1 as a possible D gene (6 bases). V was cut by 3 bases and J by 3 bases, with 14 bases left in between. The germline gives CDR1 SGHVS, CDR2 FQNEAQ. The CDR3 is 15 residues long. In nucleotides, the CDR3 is TGTGCCAGCAGCTTGACCGCCGCAGGGGACACTGAAGCTTTCTTT. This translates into CASSLTAAGDTEAFF. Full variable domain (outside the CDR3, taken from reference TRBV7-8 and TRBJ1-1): GAGVSQSPRYKVAKRGQDVALRCDPISGHVSLFWYQQALGQGPEFLTYFQNEAQLDKSGLPSDRFFAERPEGSVSTLKIQRTQQEDSAVYLCASSLTAAGDTEAFFGQGTRLTVV.

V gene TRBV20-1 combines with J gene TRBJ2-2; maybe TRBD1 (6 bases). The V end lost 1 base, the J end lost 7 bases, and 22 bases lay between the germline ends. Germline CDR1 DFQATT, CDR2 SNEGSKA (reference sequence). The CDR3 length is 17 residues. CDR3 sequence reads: CSARASRTAILYGELFF. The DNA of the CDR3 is TGCAGTGCTAGAGCATCCAGGACAGCGATTTTATACGGGGAGCTGTTTTTT.

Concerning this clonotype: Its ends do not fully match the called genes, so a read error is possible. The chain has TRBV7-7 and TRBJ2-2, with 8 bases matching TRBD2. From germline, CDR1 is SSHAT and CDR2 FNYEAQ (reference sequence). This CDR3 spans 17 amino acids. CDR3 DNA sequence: TGTGCTAGCAGCTCAGGTGGGCTAGCGGGTATCGCCGGGGAGCTGTTTTTT. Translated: CASSSGGLAGIAGELFF.

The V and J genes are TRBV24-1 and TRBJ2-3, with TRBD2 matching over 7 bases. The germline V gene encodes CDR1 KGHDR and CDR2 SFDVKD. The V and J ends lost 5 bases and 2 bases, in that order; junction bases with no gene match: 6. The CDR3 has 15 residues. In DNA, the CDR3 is TGTGCCACCAGTGTACCTAGCGGAGTCACAGATACGCAGTATTTT. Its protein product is CATSVPSGVTDTQYF.

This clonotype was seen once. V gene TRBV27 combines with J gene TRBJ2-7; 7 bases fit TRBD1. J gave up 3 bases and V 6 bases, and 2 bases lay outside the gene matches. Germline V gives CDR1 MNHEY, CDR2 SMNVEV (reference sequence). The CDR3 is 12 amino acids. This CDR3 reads CASRTGIYEQYF. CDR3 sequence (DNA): TGTGCCAGCAGGACAGGGATCTACGAGCAGTACTTC.

The DNA for the CDR3 is TGTGCCAGCAGCTTAACGGGACTGAGGACCGGGGAGCTGTTTTTT. Its protein is CASSLTGLRTGELFF. V gene TRBV7-2 combines with J gene TRBJ2-2, with a possible D match to TRBD2 (6 bases). CDR3 length equals 15 residues. Germline V gene data show CDR1 as SGHTA and CDR2 as FQGNSA. V lost 2 bases to trimming and J lost 5 bases, with 12 bases between them.

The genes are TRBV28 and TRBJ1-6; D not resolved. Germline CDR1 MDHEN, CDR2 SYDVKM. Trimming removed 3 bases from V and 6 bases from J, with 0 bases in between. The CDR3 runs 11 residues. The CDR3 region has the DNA TGTGCCAGCAGTTTTAATTCACCCCTCCACTTT. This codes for CASSFNSPLHF.

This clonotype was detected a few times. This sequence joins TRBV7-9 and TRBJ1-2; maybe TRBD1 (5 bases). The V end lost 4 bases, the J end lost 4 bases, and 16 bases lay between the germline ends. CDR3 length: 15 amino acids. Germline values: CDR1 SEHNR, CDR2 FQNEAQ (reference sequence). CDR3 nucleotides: TGTGCCAGCAGCTCCTCCAACGCAGGGAGCTATGGCTACACCTTC. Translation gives CASSSSNAGSYGYTF.

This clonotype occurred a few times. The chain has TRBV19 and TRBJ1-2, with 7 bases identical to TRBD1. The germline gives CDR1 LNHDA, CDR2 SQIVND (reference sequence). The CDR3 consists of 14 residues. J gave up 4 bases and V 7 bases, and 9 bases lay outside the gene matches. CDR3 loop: CASNTGTEIYGYTF. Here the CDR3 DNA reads TGTGCCAGTAATACCGGGACAGAGATCTATGGCTACACCTTC.